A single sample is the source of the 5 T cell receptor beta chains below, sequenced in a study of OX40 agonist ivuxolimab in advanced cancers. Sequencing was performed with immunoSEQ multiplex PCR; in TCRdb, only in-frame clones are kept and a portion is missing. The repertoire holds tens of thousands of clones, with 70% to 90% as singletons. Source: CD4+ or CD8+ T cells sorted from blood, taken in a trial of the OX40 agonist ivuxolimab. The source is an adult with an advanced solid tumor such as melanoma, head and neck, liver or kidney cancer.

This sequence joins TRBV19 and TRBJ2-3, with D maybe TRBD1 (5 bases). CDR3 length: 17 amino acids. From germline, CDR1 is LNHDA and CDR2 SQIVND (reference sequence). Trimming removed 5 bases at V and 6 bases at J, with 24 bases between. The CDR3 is CASSFRRQNFNPDTQYF. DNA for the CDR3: TGTGCCAGTAGTTTCCGACGACAGAATTTTAATCCTGATACGCAGTATTTT.

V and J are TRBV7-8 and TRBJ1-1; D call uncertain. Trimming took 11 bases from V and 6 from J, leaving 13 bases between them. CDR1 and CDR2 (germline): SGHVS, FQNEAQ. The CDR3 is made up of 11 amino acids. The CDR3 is CAPLGDSEAFF. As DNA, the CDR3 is TGTGCCCCGCTGGGCGATTCTGAAGCTTTCTTT.

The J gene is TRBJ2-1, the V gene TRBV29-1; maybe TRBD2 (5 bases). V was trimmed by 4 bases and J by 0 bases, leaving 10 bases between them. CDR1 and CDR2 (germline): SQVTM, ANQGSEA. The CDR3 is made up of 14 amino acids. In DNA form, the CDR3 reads TGCAGCGTTGCCGGGATCCTCTCCTACAATGAGCAGTTCTTC. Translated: CSVAGILSYNEQFF.

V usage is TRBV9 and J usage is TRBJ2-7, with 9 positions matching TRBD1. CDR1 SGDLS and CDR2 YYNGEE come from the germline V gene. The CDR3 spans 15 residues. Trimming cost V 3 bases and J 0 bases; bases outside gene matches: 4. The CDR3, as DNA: TGTGCCAGCAGCGAGAGGGGACAGGGCTCCTACGAGCAGTACTTC. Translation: CASSERGQGSYEQYF.

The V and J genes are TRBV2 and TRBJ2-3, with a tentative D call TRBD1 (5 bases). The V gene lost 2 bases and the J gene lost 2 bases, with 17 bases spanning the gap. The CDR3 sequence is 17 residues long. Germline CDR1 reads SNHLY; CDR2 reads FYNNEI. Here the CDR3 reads CASSERQGLRSTDTQYF. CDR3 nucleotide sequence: TGTGCCAGCAGTGAACGGCAGGGCCTCCGATCCACAGATACGCAGTATTTT.